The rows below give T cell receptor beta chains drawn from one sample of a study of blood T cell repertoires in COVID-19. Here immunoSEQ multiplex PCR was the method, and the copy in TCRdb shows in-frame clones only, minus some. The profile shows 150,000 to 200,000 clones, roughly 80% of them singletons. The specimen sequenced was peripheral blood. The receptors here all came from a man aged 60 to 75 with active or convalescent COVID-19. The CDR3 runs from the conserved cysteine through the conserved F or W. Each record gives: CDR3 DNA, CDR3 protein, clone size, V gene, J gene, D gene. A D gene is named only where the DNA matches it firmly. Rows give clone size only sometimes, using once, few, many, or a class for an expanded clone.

cdr3_nt: TGCGCCAGCAGCTTGGCCGAGGCGACGACCCGTGAAGCTTTCTTT; cdr3_aa: CASSLAEATTREAFF; clone_size: -; v_call: TRBV5-1; j_call: TRBJ1-1; d_call: -
cdr3_nt: TGTGCCAGTAGTTCTTGGACAGGTCACACTGAAGCTTTCTTT; cdr3_aa: CASSSWTGHTEAFF; clone_size: -; v_call: TRBV19; j_call: TRBJ1-1; d_call: TRBD1
cdr3_nt: TGTGCCAGCAGCGCCGGGACAGGGGAGCAGACGCAGTATTTT; cdr3_aa: CASSAGTGEQTQYF; clone_size: -; v_call: TRBV7-2; j_call: TRBJ2-3; d_call: TRBD1
cdr3_nt: TGCGCCAGCAGCTCTTTGCAGGGCTACGAGCAGTACTTC; cdr3_aa: CASSSLQGYEQYF; clone_size: once; v_call: TRBV4-3; j_call: TRBJ2-7; d_call: -
cdr3_nt: TGTGCCAGTAGTATAACGGGCCCTGTACAGGGCAGACACACCTTC; cdr3_aa: CASSITGPVQGRHTF; clone_size: once; v_call: TRBV19; j_call: TRBJ1-2; d_call: -
cdr3_nt: TGTGCCATATCAATGGGGAGATCTGGAAACACCATATATTTT; cdr3_aa: CAISMGRSGNTIYF; clone_size: -; v_call: TRBV10-3; j_call: TRBJ1-3; d_call: -
cdr3_nt: TGTGCCAGCAGTTACCTATCTAATGCGGGAAACTATGGCTACACCTTC; cdr3_aa: CASSYLSNAGNYGYTF; clone_size: -; v_call: TRBV6-5; j_call: TRBJ1-2; d_call: -
cdr3_nt: TGTGCCAGTAGTTCTTTCGACGGGAATTCACCCCTCCACTTT; cdr3_aa: CASSSFDGNSPLHF; clone_size: -; v_call: TRBV19; j_call: TRBJ1-6; d_call: -
cdr3_nt: TGTGCCAGCAGCTCGACATTCTCCGGGGAGCTGTTTTTT; cdr3_aa: CASSSTFSGELFF; clone_size: -; v_call: TRBV7-3; j_call: TRBJ2-2; d_call: -
cdr3_nt: TGCGCCAGCAGTTCGCCCGGGACATCGTACGAGCAGTACTTC; cdr3_aa: CASSSPGTSYEQYF; clone_size: -; v_call: TRBV5-1; j_call: TRBJ2-7; d_call: -
cdr3_nt: TGCGCCAGCAGCTTTCAGGGCCGTCTCCCCACAGATACGCAGTATTTT; cdr3_aa: CASSFQGRLPTDTQYF; clone_size: -; v_call: TRBV5-1; j_call: TRBJ2-3; d_call: -
cdr3_nt: TGTGCCAGCAGCTTAACTGAAGTGAACACTGAAGCTTTCTTT; cdr3_aa: CASSLTEVNTEAFF; clone_size: -; v_call: TRBV7-8; j_call: TRBJ1-1; d_call: -
cdr3_nt: TGTGCCAGCAGCTCGGGACAGGGGGGTTGGCAGCCCCAGCATTTT; cdr3_aa: CASSSGQGGWQPQHF; clone_size: many; v_call: TRBV3-1/TRBV3-2; j_call: TRBJ1-5; d_call: TRBD1
cdr3_nt: TGCGCCAGCAGCCGAGGACTAGCGGGAGGAGGTGAGCAGTTCTTC; cdr3_aa: CASSRGLAGGGEQFF; clone_size: -; v_call: TRBV4-1; j_call: TRBJ2-1; d_call: TRBD2
cdr3_nt: TGTGCCAGCAGTGTCTACAGGGCCAGGGACACTGAAGCTTTCTTT; cdr3_aa: CASSVYRARDTEAFF; clone_size: -; v_call: TRBV27; j_call: TRBJ1-1; d_call: -
cdr3_nt: TGTGCCAGCAGCACCCGGACAGTCTATGGCTACACCTTC; cdr3_aa: CASSTRTVYGYTF; clone_size: few; v_call: TRBV7-9; j_call: TRBJ1-2; d_call: -
cdr3_nt: TGCGCCAGCAGCTTGGCCGGTAGCGGGAGGGGTCGCAATGAGCAGTTCTTC; cdr3_aa: CASSLAGSGRGRNEQFF; clone_size: -; v_call: TRBV5-1; j_call: TRBJ2-1; d_call: TRBD2
cdr3_nt: TGTGCCAGCGGGAGTAATTCACCCCTCCACTTT; cdr3_aa: CASGSNSPLHF; clone_size: -; v_call: TRBV27; j_call: TRBJ1-6; d_call: -
cdr3_nt: TGTGCCAGCAGTCAGCAGGCGTATATGAATCAGCCCCAGCATTTT; cdr3_aa: CASSQQAYMNQPQHF; clone_size: -; v_call: TRBV5-8; j_call: TRBJ1-5; d_call: -
cdr3_nt: TGTGCCAGCAGCTCCTACGACAGGGGATGGTATCAGCCCCAGCATTTT; cdr3_aa: CASSSYDRGWYQPQHF; clone_size: -; v_call: TRBV5-6; j_call: TRBJ1-5; d_call: TRBD1
cdr3_nt: TGTGCCAGCAGCTGGGCCGGAGGGTCCGAGCAGTACTTC; cdr3_aa: CASSWAGGSEQYF; clone_size: -; v_call: TRBV7-2; j_call: TRBJ2-7; d_call: -
cdr3_nt: TGTGCCAGCTCACCCGACAGGGGCCGAGAGCAGTACTTC; cdr3_aa: CASSPDRGREQYF; clone_size: -; v_call: TRBV18; j_call: TRBJ2-7; d_call: TRBD1
cdr3_nt: TGTGCCAGCAGTGACCTAGGGAGCGGCACAGATACGCAGTATTTT; cdr3_aa: CASSDLGSGTDTQYF; clone_size: -; v_call: TRBV2; j_call: TRBJ2-3; d_call: -
cdr3_nt: TGTGCCAGCAGCCGGACAGGGAGGGGTCAGCCCCAGCATTTT; cdr3_aa: CASSRTGRGQPQHF; clone_size: -; v_call: TRBV3-1/TRBV3-2; j_call: TRBJ1-5; d_call: TRBD1
cdr3_nt: TGTGCCAGCAGCTTAAGCGGTACGAAGCAGTTCTTC; cdr3_aa: CASSLSGTKQFF; clone_size: -; v_call: TRBV11-2; j_call: TRBJ2-1; d_call: -
cdr3_nt: TGCGCCAGCAGCTTTATTTTTTCAGGGTCAACCGACGAGCAGTACTTC; cdr3_aa: CASSFIFSGSTDEQYF; clone_size: -; v_call: TRBV5-1; j_call: TRBJ2-7; d_call: -
cdr3_nt: TGTGCCAGCAGCTTAGTAGGGACTAGCGAGTCCGAGCAGTACTTC; cdr3_aa: CASSLVGTSESEQYF; clone_size: -; v_call: TRBV11-3; j_call: TRBJ2-7; d_call: TRBD2
cdr3_nt: TGTGCCAGCAGCGTAACCGGGAGGGAGACCCAGTACTTC; cdr3_aa: CASSVTGRETQYF; clone_size: -; v_call: TRBV9; j_call: TRBJ2-5; d_call: TRBD2
cdr3_nt: TGTGCCACCAGCTCCTATCCTAGCGGGATACCCTACAATGAGCAGTTCTTC; cdr3_aa: CATSSYPSGIPYNEQFF; clone_size: -; v_call: TRBV15; j_call: TRBJ2-1; d_call: TRBD2
cdr3_nt: TGTGCCAGCAGCCAAGGCGGGACAGACATCACAGATACGCAGTATTTT; cdr3_aa: CASSQGGTDITDTQYF; clone_size: -; v_call: TRBV3-1/TRBV3-2; j_call: TRBJ2-3; d_call: -
cdr3_nt: TGTGCCAGCAGTTCCTCTTATGGGACAGGTCCATCCTACGAGCAGTACTTC; cdr3_aa: CASSSSYGTGPSYEQYF; clone_size: -; v_call: TRBV28; j_call: TRBJ2-7; d_call: TRBD1
cdr3_nt: TGCGCCAGCTCGATCAAGAGCTCCTACGAGCAGTACTTC; cdr3_aa: CASSIKSSYEQYF; clone_size: once; v_call: TRBV5-1; j_call: TRBJ2-7; d_call: -
cdr3_nt: TGTGCCATCAGTGAAGGGCGGCGGGAGGGCGACACCGGGGAGCTGTTTTTT; cdr3_aa: CAISEGRREGDTGELFF; clone_size: few; v_call: TRBV10-3; j_call: TRBJ2-2; d_call: TRBD2
cdr3_nt: TGTGCCAGTATGGCTAGCGACCCCGTCGGAGAGACCCAGTACTTC; cdr3_aa: CASMASDPVGETQYF; clone_size: -; v_call: TRBV19; j_call: TRBJ2-5; d_call: -
cdr3_nt: TGTGCCAGCAGCTTAGGGAGGGCCCCTAGGTATGGCTACACCTTC; cdr3_aa: CASSLGRAPRYGYTF; clone_size: once; v_call: TRBV7-9; j_call: TRBJ1-2; d_call: -
cdr3_nt: TGTGCCACCAGTGATTTGCGCACATTGAACACCGGGGAGCTGTTTTTT; cdr3_aa: CATSDLRTLNTGELFF; clone_size: once; v_call: TRBV24-1; j_call: TRBJ2-2; d_call: -
cdr3_nt: TGCGCCAGCAGCCCATTTGACAGAGGCTATGGCTACACCTTC; cdr3_aa: CASSPFDRGYGYTF; clone_size: -; v_call: TRBV5-1; j_call: TRBJ1-2; d_call: -
cdr3_nt: TGTGCCATCAGTACAGTTCTCCAAGAGACCCAGTACTTC; cdr3_aa: CAISTVLQETQYF; clone_size: -; v_call: TRBV10-3; j_call: TRBJ2-5; d_call: -
cdr3_nt: TGTGCCAGCAGCTTCACCTCTAGCGGAGACTACGAGCAGTACTTC; cdr3_aa: CASSFTSSGDYEQYF; clone_size: once; v_call: TRBV7-6; j_call: TRBJ2-7; d_call: TRBD2
cdr3_nt: TGCGCCAGCAGCTGGGACAGGGGGAACACTGAAGCTTTCTTT; cdr3_aa: CASSWDRGNTEAFF; clone_size: -; v_call: TRBV5-1; j_call: TRBJ1-1; d_call: TRBD1
cdr3_nt: TGTGCCAGCAGCCAAGGACCTTTTGAGAAGGGACTAGCGGGACAGACGCCCTACAATGAGCAGTTCTTC; cdr3_aa: CASSQGPFEKGLAGQTPYNEQFF; clone_size: -; v_call: TRBV3-1/TRBV3-2; j_call: TRBJ2-1; d_call: TRBD2
cdr3_nt: TGCAGTGCTAGTACCGGGACAGGGGTGAGTTTAACTGAAGCTTTCTTT; cdr3_aa: CSASTGTGVSLTEAFF; clone_size: -; v_call: TRBV20-1; j_call: TRBJ1-1; d_call: TRBD1
cdr3_nt: TGTGCCAGCAGTCCCGGGACAGTTCTCCGTTTACCCTACGAGCAGTACTTC; cdr3_aa: CASSPGTVLRLPYEQYF; clone_size: -; v_call: TRBV27; j_call: TRBJ2-7; d_call: TRBD1
cdr3_nt: TGCGCCAGCAGCTTGGCCTCTCGACAGGTGAACACTGAAGCTTTCTTT; cdr3_aa: CASSLASRQVNTEAFF; clone_size: -; v_call: TRBV5-1; j_call: TRBJ1-1; d_call: -
cdr3_nt: TGCGCCAGCAGCCAAGAGTCCCCTGGTAGCGTTCCCTACGAGCAGTACTTC; cdr3_aa: CASSQESPGSVPYEQYF; clone_size: -; v_call: TRBV4-3; j_call: TRBJ2-7; d_call: -
cdr3_nt: TGCGCCAGCAGCCCCGACAGGGGGCGTACGGGCTACACCTTC; cdr3_aa: CASSPDRGRTGYTF; clone_size: -; v_call: TRBV5-1; j_call: TRBJ1-2; d_call: TRBD1
cdr3_nt: TGTGCCAGCAGTGGGAGAATAGCGGGTAGCCAAGAGACCCAGTACTTC; cdr3_aa: CASSGRIAGSQETQYF; clone_size: -; v_call: TRBV2; j_call: TRBJ2-5; d_call: TRBD2
cdr3_nt: TGCGCCAGCAGCTTGGCCAGGGAAAATTCACCCCTCCACTTT; cdr3_aa: CASSLARENSPLHF; clone_size: -; v_call: TRBV5-1; j_call: TRBJ1-6; d_call: -
cdr3_nt: TGTGCCAGCAGCTCCGACTTCGGTGAAGCTTTCTTT; cdr3_aa: CASSSDFGEAFF; clone_size: once; v_call: TRBV5-6; j_call: TRBJ1-1; d_call: -
cdr3_nt: TGTGCCAGCAGCCCTTTTGCAGCGGAGATCACAGATACGCAGTATTTT; cdr3_aa: CASSPFAAEITDTQYF; clone_size: -; v_call: TRBV5-6; j_call: TRBJ2-3; d_call: -
cdr3_nt: TGTGCCAGCAGCAGGGACATTAACTATGGCTACACCTTC; cdr3_aa: CASSRDINYGYTF; clone_size: -; v_call: TRBV11-1; j_call: TRBJ1-2; d_call: -
cdr3_nt: TGTGCCAGCAGGTCGACAGGTCTAGTCGAGCAGTACTTC; cdr3_aa: CASRSTGLVEQYF; clone_size: -; v_call: TRBV4-2; j_call: TRBJ2-7; d_call: -
cdr3_nt: TGTGCCAGCAGCCCCCAGGAACCTCCCTCGTCCTACGAGCAGTACTTC; cdr3_aa: CASSPQEPPSSYEQYF; clone_size: -; v_call: TRBV7-8; j_call: TRBJ2-7; d_call: -
cdr3_nt: TGTGCCAGCAGCCAGGCCGTGGCAACGGGAAAACTGTTTTTT; cdr3_aa: CASSQAVATGKLFF; clone_size: -; v_call: TRBV14; j_call: TRBJ1-4; d_call: -
cdr3_nt: TGTGCCAGCAGCCCCCGGGTAGCGGGGCCCGTAACTTCCACCGGGGAGCTGTTTTTT; cdr3_aa: CASSPRVAGPVTSTGELFF; clone_size: -; v_call: TRBV9; j_call: TRBJ2-2; d_call: TRBD2
cdr3_nt: TGTGCCTGGAGTGTAAGAGGAGATCAGCCCCAGCATTTT; cdr3_aa: CAWSVRGDQPQHF; clone_size: few; v_call: TRBV30; j_call: TRBJ1-5; d_call: -
cdr3_nt: TGTGCCTGGTCCCAGGGGGCAAATCAGCCCCAGCATTTT; cdr3_aa: CAWSQGANQPQHF; clone_size: -; v_call: TRBV30; j_call: TRBJ1-5; d_call: TRBD1
cdr3_nt: TGTGCCACCAGTGATTCCATTGGCGGGACAGGTACCGGGGAGCTGTTTTTT; cdr3_aa: CATSDSIGGTGTGELFF; clone_size: -; v_call: TRBV24-1; j_call: TRBJ2-2; d_call: TRBD1